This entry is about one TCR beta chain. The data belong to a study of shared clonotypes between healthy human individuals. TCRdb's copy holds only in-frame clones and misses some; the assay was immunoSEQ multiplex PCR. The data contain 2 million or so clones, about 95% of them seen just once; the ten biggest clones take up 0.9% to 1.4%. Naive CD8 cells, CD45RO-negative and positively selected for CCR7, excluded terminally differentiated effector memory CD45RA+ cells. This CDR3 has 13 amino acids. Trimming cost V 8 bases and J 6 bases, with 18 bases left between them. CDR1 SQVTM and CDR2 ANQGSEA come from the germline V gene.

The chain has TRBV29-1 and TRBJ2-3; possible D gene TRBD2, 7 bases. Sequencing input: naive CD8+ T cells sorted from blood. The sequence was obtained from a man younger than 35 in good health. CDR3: CSPWGGIGDTQYF. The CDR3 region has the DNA TGCAGCCCCTGGGGGGGCATCGGGGATACGCAGTATTTT.